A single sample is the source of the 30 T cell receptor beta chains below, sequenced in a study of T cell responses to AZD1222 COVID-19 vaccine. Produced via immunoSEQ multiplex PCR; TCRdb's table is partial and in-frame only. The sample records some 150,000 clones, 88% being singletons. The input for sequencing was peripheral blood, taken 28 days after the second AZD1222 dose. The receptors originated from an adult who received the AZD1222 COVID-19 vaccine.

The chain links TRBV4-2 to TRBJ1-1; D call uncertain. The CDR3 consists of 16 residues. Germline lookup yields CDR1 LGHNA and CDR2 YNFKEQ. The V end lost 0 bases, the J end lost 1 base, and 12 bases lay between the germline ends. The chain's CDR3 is CASSQDKRGRNTEAFF. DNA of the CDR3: TGTGCCAGCAGCCAAGATAAGCGGGGAAGGAACACTGAAGCTTTCTTT.

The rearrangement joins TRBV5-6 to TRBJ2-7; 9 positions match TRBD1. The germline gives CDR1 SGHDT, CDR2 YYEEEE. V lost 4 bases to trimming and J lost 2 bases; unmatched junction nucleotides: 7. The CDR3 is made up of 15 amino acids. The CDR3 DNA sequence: TGTGCCAGCAGCCTATGGGACAGGGCGGCCTACGAGCAGTACTTC. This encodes CASSLWDRAAYEQYF.

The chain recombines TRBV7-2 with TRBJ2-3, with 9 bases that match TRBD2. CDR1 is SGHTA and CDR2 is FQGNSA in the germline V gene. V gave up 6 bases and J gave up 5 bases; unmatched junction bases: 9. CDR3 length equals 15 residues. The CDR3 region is CASSSQTSGGDTQYF. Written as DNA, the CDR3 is TGTGCCAGCAGTTCCCAGACTAGCGGTGGAGATACGCAGTATTTT.

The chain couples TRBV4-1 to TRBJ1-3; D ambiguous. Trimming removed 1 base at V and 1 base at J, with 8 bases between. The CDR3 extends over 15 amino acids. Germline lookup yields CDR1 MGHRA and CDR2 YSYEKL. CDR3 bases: TGCGCCAGCAGCCAAGCCCCAGAGTCTGGAAACACCATATATTTT. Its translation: CASSQAPESGNTIYF.

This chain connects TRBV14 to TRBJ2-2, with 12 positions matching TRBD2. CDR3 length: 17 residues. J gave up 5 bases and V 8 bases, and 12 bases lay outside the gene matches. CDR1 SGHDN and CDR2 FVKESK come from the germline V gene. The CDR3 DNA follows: TGTGCCAGCTCCCTACCTAGCGGGAGGGGGAATACCGGGGAGCTGTTTTTT. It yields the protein CASSLPSGRGNTGELFF.

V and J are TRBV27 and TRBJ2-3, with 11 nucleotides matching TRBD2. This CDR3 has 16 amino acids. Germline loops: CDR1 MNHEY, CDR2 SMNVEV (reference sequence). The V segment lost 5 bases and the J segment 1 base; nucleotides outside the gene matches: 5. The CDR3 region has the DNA TGTGCCAGCAGTCTCAGACTAGCGGGACGCACAGATACGCAGTATTTT. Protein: CASSLRLAGRTDTQYF.

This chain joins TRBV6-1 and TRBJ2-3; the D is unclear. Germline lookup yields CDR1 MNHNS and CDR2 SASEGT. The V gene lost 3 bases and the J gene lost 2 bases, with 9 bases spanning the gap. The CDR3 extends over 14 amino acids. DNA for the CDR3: TGTGCCAGCAGTGACGGTAGTAACACAGATACGCAGTATTTT. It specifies CASSDGSNTDTQYF.

The CDR3 nucleotides read TGCGCCAGCAGCTTGGCCGGTTCAACGGGACCGGAGGCTTTCTTT. Translated, it gives CASSLAGSTGPEAFF. The rearrangement joins TRBV5-1 to TRBJ1-1; perhaps TRBD1 as D (5 bases). Trimming took 0 bases from V and 11 from J, leaving 20 bases between them. From germline, CDR1 is SGHRS and CDR2 YFSETQ. This CDR3 is built from 15 residues.

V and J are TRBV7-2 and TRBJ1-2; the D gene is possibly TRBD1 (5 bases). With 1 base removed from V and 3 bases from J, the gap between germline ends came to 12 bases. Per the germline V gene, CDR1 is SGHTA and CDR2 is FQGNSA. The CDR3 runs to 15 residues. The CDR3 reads CASSLGGNIYYGYTF. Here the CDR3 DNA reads TGTGCCAGCAGCTTAGGGGGCAATATCTACTATGGCTACACCTTC.

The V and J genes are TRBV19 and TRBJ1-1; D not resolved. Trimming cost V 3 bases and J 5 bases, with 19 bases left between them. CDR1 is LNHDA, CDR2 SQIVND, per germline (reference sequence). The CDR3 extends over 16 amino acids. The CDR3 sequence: CASSIRPEPVTTEAFF. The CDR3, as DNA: TGTGCCAGTAGTATTAGGCCCGAACCTGTCACAACTGAAGCTTTCTTT.

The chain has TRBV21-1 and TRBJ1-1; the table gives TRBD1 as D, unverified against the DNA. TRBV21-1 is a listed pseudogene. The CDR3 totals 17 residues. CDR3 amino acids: CASTIFRTGKPSLSAFF. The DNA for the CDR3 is TGTGCCAGCACGATCTTCCGGACAGGCAAACCTTCCCTTTCGGCTTTCTTT.

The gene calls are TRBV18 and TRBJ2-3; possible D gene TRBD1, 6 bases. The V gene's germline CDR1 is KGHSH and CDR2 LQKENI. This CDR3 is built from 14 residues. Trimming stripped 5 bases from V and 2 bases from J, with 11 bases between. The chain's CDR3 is CASSRDIPTDTQYF. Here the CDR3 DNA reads TGTGCCAGCTCAAGGGACATTCCCACAGATACGCAGTATTTT. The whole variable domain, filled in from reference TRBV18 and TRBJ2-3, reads NAGVMQNPRHLVRRRGQEARLRCSPMKGHSHVYWYRQLPEEGLKFMVYLQKENIIDESGMPKERFSAEFPKEGPSILRIQQVVRGDSAAYFCASSRDIPTDTQYFGPGTRLTVL.

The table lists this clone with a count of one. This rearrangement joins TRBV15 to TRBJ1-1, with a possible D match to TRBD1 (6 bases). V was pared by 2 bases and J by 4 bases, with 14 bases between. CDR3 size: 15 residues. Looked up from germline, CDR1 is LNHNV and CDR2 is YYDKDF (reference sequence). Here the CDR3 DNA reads TGTGCCACCAGCAGATCCGGACAGCAAGCCACTGAAGCTTTCTTT. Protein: CATSRSGQQATEAFF. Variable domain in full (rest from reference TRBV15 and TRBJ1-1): DAMVIQNPRYQVTQFGKPVTLSCSQTLNHNVMYWYQQKSSQAPKLLFHYYDKDFNNEADTPDNFQSRRPNTSFCFLDIRSPGLGDTAMYLCATSRSGQQATEAFFGQGTRLTVV.

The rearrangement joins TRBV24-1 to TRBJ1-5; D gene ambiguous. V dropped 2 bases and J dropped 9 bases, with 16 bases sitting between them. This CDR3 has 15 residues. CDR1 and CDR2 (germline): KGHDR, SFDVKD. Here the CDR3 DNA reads TGTGCCACCAGTGATTCTACGAGGGATAGTCGGCCCCAGCATTTT. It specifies CATSDSTRDSRPQHF.

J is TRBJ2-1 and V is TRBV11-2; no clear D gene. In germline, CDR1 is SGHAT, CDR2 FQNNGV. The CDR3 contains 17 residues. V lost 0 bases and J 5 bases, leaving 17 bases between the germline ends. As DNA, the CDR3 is TGTGCCAGCAGCTTAGATAGTGGACCAGGATCAGACAATGAGCAGTTCTTC. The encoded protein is CASSLDSGPGSDNEQFF.

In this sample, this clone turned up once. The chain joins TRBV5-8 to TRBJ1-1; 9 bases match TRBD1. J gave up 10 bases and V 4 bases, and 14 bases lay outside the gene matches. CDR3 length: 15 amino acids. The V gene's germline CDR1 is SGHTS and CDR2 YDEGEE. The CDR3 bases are TGTGCCAGCAGCCCAAGACCTAGACAGGGGGGAGGAGCTTTCTTT. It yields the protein CASSPRPRQGGGAFF.

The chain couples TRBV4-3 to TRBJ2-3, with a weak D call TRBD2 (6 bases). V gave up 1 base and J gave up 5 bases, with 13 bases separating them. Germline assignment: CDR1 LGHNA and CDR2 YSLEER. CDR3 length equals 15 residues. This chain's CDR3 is CASSQGWGVGDTQYF. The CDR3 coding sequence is TGCGCCAGCAGCCAAGGATGGGGGGTGGGAGATACGCAGTATTTT.

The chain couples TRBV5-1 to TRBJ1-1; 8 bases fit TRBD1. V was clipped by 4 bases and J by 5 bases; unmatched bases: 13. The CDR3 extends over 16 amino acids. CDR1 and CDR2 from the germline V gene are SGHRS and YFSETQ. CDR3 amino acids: CASSAKPQGAGTEAFF. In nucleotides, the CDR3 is TGCGCCAGCAGCGCAAAGCCCCAGGGGGCAGGGACTGAAGCTTTCTTT.

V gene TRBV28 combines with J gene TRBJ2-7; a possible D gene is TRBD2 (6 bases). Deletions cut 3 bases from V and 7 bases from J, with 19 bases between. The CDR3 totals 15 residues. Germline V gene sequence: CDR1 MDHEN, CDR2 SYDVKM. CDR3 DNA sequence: TGTGCCAGCAGTTTCCTTGGGAATCTAGCGAGTGAGCAGTACTTC. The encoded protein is CASSFLGNLASEQYF.

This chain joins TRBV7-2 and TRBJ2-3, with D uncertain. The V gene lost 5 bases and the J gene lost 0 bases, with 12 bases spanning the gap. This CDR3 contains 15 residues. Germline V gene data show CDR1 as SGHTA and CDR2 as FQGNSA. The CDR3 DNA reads TGTGCCAGCAGCCCGTGGGCTGGAAGCACAGATACGCAGTATTTT. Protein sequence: CASSPWAGSTDTQYF.

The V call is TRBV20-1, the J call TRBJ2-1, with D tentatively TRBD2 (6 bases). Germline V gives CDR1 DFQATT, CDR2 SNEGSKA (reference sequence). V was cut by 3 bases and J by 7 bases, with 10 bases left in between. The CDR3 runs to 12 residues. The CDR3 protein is CSASGGKNEQFF. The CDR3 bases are TGCAGTGCTAGTGGGGGGAAGAATGAGCAGTTCTTC.

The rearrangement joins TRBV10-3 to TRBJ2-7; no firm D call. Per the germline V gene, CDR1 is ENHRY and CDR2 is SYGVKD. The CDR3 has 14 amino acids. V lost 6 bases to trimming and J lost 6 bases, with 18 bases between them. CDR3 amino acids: CAISQPSERVEQYF. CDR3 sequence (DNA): TGTGCCATCAGCCAGCCCTCGGAAAGGGTCGAGCAGTACTTC.

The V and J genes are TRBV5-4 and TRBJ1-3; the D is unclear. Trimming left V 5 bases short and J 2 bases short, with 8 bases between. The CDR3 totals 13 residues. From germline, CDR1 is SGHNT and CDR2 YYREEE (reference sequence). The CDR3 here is CASRPTPGNTIYF. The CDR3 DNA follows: TGTGCCAGCAGGCCCACTCCTGGAAACACCATATATTTT.

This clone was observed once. This CDR3 is CSAVLKNIQYF. The CDR3 bases are TGCAGTGCTGTCCTGAAAAACATTCAGTACTTC. This chain uses TRBV20-1 with TRBJ2-4; no reliable D call. The CDR3 is 11 residues long. The germline V gene has CDR1 DFQATT and CDR2 SNEGSKA (reference sequence). The V gene lost 5 bases and the J gene lost 4 bases, with 6 bases spanning the gap.

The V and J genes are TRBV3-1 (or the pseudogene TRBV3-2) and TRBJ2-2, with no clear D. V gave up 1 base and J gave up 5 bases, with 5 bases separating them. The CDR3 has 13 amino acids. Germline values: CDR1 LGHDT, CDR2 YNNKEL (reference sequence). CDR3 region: CASSQGLTGELFF. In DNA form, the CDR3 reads TGTGCCAGCAGCCAAGGTTTGACCGGGGAGCTGTTTTTT.

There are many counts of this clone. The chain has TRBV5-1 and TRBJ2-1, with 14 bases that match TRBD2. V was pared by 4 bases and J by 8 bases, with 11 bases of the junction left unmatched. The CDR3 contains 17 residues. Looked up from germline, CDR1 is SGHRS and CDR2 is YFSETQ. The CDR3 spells CASSQRLAGGPLYEQFF. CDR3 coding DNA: TGCGCCAGCAGCCAACGACTAGCGGGAGGGCCCTTGTATGAGCAGTTCTTC.

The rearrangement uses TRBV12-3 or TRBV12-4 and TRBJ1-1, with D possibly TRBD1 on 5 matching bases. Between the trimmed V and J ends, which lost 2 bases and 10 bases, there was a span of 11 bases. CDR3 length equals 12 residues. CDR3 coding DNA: TGTGCCAGCAGTTTAATGCCTCAGGGAGCTTTCTTT. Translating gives CASSLMPQGAFF.

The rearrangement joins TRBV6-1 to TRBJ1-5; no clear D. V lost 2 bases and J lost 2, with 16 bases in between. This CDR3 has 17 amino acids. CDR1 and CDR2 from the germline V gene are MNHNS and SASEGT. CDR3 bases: TGTGCCAGCAGTGAAAAGGCAGGTCCTTTTGGCAATCAGCCCCAGCATTTT. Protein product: CASSEKAGPFGNQPQHF.

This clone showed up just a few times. CDR3: CASSPMLGQETQYF. In DNA form, the CDR3 reads TGTGCCAGCAGCCCCATGCTCGGTCAAGAGACCCAGTACTTC. The chain recombines TRBV7-9 with TRBJ2-5; D not resolved. This CDR3 is 14 amino acids long. Deletions cut 5 bases from V and 2 bases from J, with 12 bases between. Per germline, CDR1 SEHNR and CDR2 FQNEAQ (reference sequence).

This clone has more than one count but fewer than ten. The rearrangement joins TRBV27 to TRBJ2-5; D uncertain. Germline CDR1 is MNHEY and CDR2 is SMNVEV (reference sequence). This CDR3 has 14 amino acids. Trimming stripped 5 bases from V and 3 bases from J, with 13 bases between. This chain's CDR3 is CASSPRLGKETQYF. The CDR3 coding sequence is TGTGCCAGCAGTCCGCGACTGGGTAAAGAGACCCAGTACTTC.